Listed here are 27 T cell receptor beta chains from one sample, sequenced in a study of T cells in Graves' hyperthyroidism and ophthalmopathy. RNA transcripts gave rise to amplified TCR beta CDR3 regions. In the first-round RT-PCR of the TCR CDR3, the HTBI primer set was used. TCRdb analysed the multiplex PCR reads with MiXCR anew, one entry per CDR3 protein. The data show roughly 500,000 distinct CDR3 sequences, around a fifth seen once. The sequenced sample was blood. These receptors originate from a woman aged 70-85 years with Graves' ophthalmopathy.

Concerning this clonotype: A much more abundant neighbour one base away suggests this may be a read error. The rearrangement joins TRBV6-1 to TRBJ2-3; TRBD2 agrees at 11 bases. This CDR3 has 16 residues. Germline V CDR1 and CDR2: MNHNS, SASEGT. In DNA, the CDR3 is TGTGCCAGCAGGAGGGTAGCGGGAGGGCTAACAGATGCGCAGTATTTT. Its protein is CASRRVAGGLTDAQYF.

The table lists this clonotype with many counts. The V call is TRBV12-3 or TRBV12-4, the J call TRBJ2-1; 11 nucleotides match TRBD2. With V trimmed by 5 bases and J by 1 base, 4 bases remained unmatched. CDR3 length: 16 residues. CDR3 loop: CASSLRTSGSYNEQFF. The CDR3 bases are TGTGCCAGCAGTCTGAGGACTAGCGGGTCCTACAATGAGCAGTTCTTC.

This chain links TRBV5-4 with TRBJ2-7, with 8 bases lining up with TRBD1. CDR3 length equals 13 residues. V lost 4 bases to trimming and J lost 9 bases; unmatched junction nucleotides: 9. Germline assignment: CDR1 SGHNT and CDR2 YYREEE (reference sequence). The CDR3 DNA reads TGTGCCAGCAGCCGACAGGGGCAGCGCGGGCAGTACTTC. Amino acids: CASSRQGQRGQYF.

This clonotype was detected only a few times. The V call is TRBV12-3 or TRBV12-4, the J call TRBJ2-2; 13 nucleotides line up with TRBD2. The junction had 3 bases not matched to a gene; V was cut back by 2 bases and J by 3 bases. The CDR3 runs 17 residues. As DNA, the CDR3 is TGTGCCAGCAGTTTATCGACTAGCGGGAGGTACACCGGGGAGCTGTTTTTT. This sequence encodes CASSLSTSGRYTGELFF.

This clonotype occurred a few times. The chain employs TRBV5-5 and TRBJ2-5; weak D call: TRBD2 (6 bases). This CDR3 region has 13 residues. CDR1 SGHKS and CDR2 YYEKEE come from the germline V gene (reference sequence). V was cut by 5 bases and J by 0 bases, with 8 bases left in between. CDR3 bases: TGTGCCAGCAGTTGGGGGGACCAAGAGACCCAGTACTTC. This gives the protein CASSWGDQETQYF. The whole variable domain, filled in from reference TRBV5-5 and TRBJ2-5, reads DAGVTQSPTHLIKTRGQQVTLRCSPISGHKSVSWYQQVLGQGPQFIFQYYEKEERGRGNFPDRFSARQFPNYSSELNVNALLLGDSALYLCASSWGDQETQYFGPGTRLLVL.

The sample holds a few counts of this clonotype. This chain joins TRBV14 and TRBJ1-1; D gene unclear. This CDR3 comprises 13 residues. Per germline, CDR1 SGHDN and CDR2 FVKESK. V lost 2 bases, J lost 6 bases, and 10 bases lay in between. CDR3 in amino acids: CASSQSRWAEAFF. In nucleotides, the CDR3 is TGTGCCAGCAGCCAATCAAGGTGGGCTGAAGCTTTCTTT.

This clonotype showed up many times. The V gene is TRBV20-1, the J gene TRBJ2-3; D may be TRBD2 (5 bases). The CDR3 is made up of 11 amino acids. With 3 bases removed from V and 6 bases from J, the gap between germline ends came to 7 bases. CDR1 and CDR2 (germline): DFQATT, SNEGSKA (reference sequence). The DNA for the CDR3 is TGCAGTGCTAGGGTAGCGGATACGCAGTATTTT. This translates into CSARVADTQYF.

This chain connects TRBV12-3 or TRBV12-4 to TRBJ2-4; no clear D gene. CDR3 length: 11 residues. The V gene lost 4 bases and the J gene lost 8 bases, with 6 bases spanning the gap. The DNA for the CDR3 is TGTGCCAGCAGTTCTAAGGACATTCAGTACTTC. Protein sequence: CASSSKDIQYF.

The chain couples TRBV5-1 to TRBJ2-5, with D maybe TRBD2 (5 bases). CDR1 SGHRS and CDR2 YFSETQ come from the germline V gene. The CDR3 totals 14 residues. Trimming removed 3 bases from V and 7 bases from J, with 16 bases in between. CDR3 DNA: TGCGCCAGCAGCTCACAGTGGGCCGAGGGGACCCAGTACTTC. This encodes CASSSQWAEGTQYF.

The chain joins TRBV15 to TRBJ2-1, with 10 bases aligning to TRBD2. CDR1 and CDR2 (germline): LNHNV, YYDKDF (reference sequence). This CDR3 spans 16 amino acids. V dropped 0 bases and J dropped 8; count of bases not matched to a gene: 7. The DNA for the CDR3 is TGTGCCACCAGCAGAGAGGAGCGGGAGGGAAGACATGAGCAGTTCTTC. This translates into CATSREEREGRHEQFF.

This clonotype was detected a few times. The chain couples TRBV7-6 to TRBJ1-6; a possible D gene is TRBD1 (5 bases). CDR1 is SGHVS and CDR2 is FNYEAQ in the germline V gene. This CDR3 region has 14 residues. V was shortened by 1 base and J by 10 bases, with 11 bases between the two germline ends. The CDR3 loop is CASSLVGVRSPLHF. For the CDR3, the DNA is TGTGCCAGCAGCTTAGTAGGGGTTCGCTCACCCCTCCACTTT.

This clonotype was found once. Possible read error: a much larger clone is one base away. V is TRBV7-2 and J is TRBJ1-1; D is unclear. Trimming pared 5 bases from V and 6 bases from J, leaving 10 bases between. The germline V gene encodes CDR1 SGHTA and CDR2 FQGNSA. The CDR3 runs 12 residues. CDR3 protein: CASSPGRPEAFF. The CDR3 region has the DNA TGTGCCAGCAGCCCTGGACGGCCTGAAGCTTTCTTT.

In its sample, this clonotype was seen many times. The gene calls are TRBV19 and TRBJ1-1, with TRBD1 as a possible D gene (6 bases). Germline-derived CDR1 and CDR2 are LNHDA and SQIVND (reference sequence). This CDR3 contains 14 residues. Trimming took off 9 bases at V and 1 base at J, with 15 bases between the two ends. As DNA, the CDR3 is TGTGCCAGACTAAAGACAGGCTGGAACACTGAAGCTTTCTTT. This sequence encodes CARLKTGWNTEAFF.

This sequence joins TRBV11-2 and TRBJ1-4; D gene unclear. Germline V gives CDR1 SGHAT, CDR2 FQNNGV. The CDR3 is 12 residues long. Trimming took off 1 base at V and 12 bases at J, with 9 bases between the two ends. CDR3 nucleotides: TGTGCCAGCAGCTTAGGGACTAGCGAACTGTTTTTT. Translation: CASSLGTSELFF.

The chain joins TRBV19 to TRBJ2-7; the D gene is possibly TRBD2 (6 bases). V lost 1 base and J 1 base, leaving 11 bases between the germline ends. This CDR3 has 15 residues. Germline CDR1 and CDR2: LNHDA and SQIVND (reference sequence). The CDR3 sequence: CASSIGYGRSYEQYF. The CDR3 region has the DNA TGTGCCAGTAGTATAGGATACGGGAGATCCTACGAGCAGTACTTC.

This clonotype was detected only a few times. The chain links TRBV3-1 to TRBJ2-7, with 7 positions matching TRBD1. Germline CDR1 reads LGHDT; CDR2 reads YNNKEL (reference sequence). Losses at the gene ends were 4 bases for V and 5 bases for J; bases not matched to a gene: 8. The length of the CDR3 is 14 residues. CDR3 sequence: CASSPDRPPDEQYF. The DNA of the CDR3 is TGTGCCAGCAGCCCGGACAGGCCCCCGGACGAGCAGTACTTC.

This chain connects TRBV6-2 or TRBV6-3 to TRBJ2-1, with 7 positions matching TRBD2. The ends lost 4 bases at V and 3 bases at J; junction bases unmatched: 9. Germline lookup yields CDR1 MNHEY and CDR2 SVGEGT. CDR3 length equals 16 residues. The CDR3 DNA reads as TGTGCCAGCAGTTCCCCGACTAGCCACCACTACAATGAGCAGTTCTTC. Residues: CASSSPTSHHYNEQFF.

This clonotype was recorded a few times. The rearrangement joins TRBV30 to TRBJ1-5; no clear D. The CDR3 length is 16 residues. V lost 0 bases and J lost 4, with 16 bases in between. Germline V gene data show CDR1 as GTSNPN and CDR2 as SVGIG (reference sequence). In nucleotides, the CDR3 is TGTGCCTGGAGTGTCCCCGGGCCCCGGGAAAATCAGCCCCAGCATTTT. Translation: CAWSVPGPRENQPQHF.

This clonotype has a single count. The chain employs TRBV9 and TRBJ2-2; the D is unclear. CDR3 length equals 14 residues. Looked up from germline, CDR1 is SGDLS and CDR2 is YYNGEE. V was trimmed by 1 base and J by 0 bases, leaving 4 bases between them. This CDR3 is CASSVQTNTGELFF. CDR3 nucleotides: TGTGCCAGCAGCGTACAAACGAACACCGGGGAGCTGTTTTTT.

The rearrangement links TRBV7-9 to TRBJ2-6; TRBD2 aligns across 8 bases. With 4 bases clipped from V and 0 bases from J, the junction kept 14 bases outside the gene matches. Germline CDR1 and CDR2: SEHNR and FQNEAQ (reference sequence). The CDR3 extends over 20 amino acids. CDR3 protein: CASSSAAGGLGGSGANVLTF. The CDR3 nucleotides are TGTGCCAGCAGCTCGGCTGCGGGAGGTTTGGGTGGCTCTGGGGCCAACGTCCTGACTTTC.

The J gene is TRBJ2-5, the V gene TRBV12-3 or TRBV12-4, with D unclear. V was trimmed by 5 bases and J by 7 bases, leaving 14 bases between them. The CDR3 length is 13 residues. CDR3 sequence (DNA): TGTGCCAGCAGTGAGGACCGGCACGGGACCCAGTACTTC. Its protein is CASSEDRHGTQYF.

This clonotype was counted at least ten times. The chain is built from TRBV30 and TRBJ2-2, with D perhaps matching TRBD2 (6 bases). This CDR3 has 14 residues. The V gene lost 7 bases and the J gene lost 3 bases, with 15 bases spanning the gap. CDR1 is GTSNPN, CDR2 SVGIG, per germline (reference sequence). Here the CDR3 reads CASASSGYTGELFF. CDR3 bases: TGTGCCTCCGCGAGTAGCGGTTACACCGGGGAGCTGTTTTTT.

For the CDR3, the DNA is TGTGCCAGTCTGGAAGGGACAGTCTACGAGCAGTACTTC. This encodes CASLEGTVYEQYF. The chain recombines TRBV6-1 with TRBJ2-7, with 7 positions matching TRBD1. The CDR3 loop spans 13 amino acids. The V gene's germline CDR1 is MNHNS and CDR2 SASEGT. Trimming took 9 bases from V and 3 from J; bases not matched to a gene: 8.

The chain has TRBV6-5 and TRBJ2-1; the D is unclear. The CDR3 loop spans 16 amino acids. Trimming took 2 bases from V and 5 from J, leaving 16 bases between them. Germline V lookup: CDR1 MNHEY, CDR2 SVGAGI. CDR3 DNA: TGTGCCAGCAGTTACGTTCAGAGTTCTAACCACAATGAGCAGTTCTTC. Translating gives CASSYVQSSNHNEQFF.

To note about this clonotype: Mismatch with germline at one junction end may stem from a read error. The CDR3 coding sequence is TGCGCCAGCAGCCAAGAGAGGGCCACCAATAATTCACCCCTCCACTTT. Amino acids: CASSQERATNNSPLHF. The J gene is TRBJ1-6, the V gene TRBV7-9; D unclear. CDR3 length: 16 amino acids. The germline V gene has CDR1 SEHNR and CDR2 FQNEAQ (reference sequence).

V is TRBV5-1 and J is TRBJ2-7; TRBD1 is a possible D gene (5 bases). Per germline, CDR1 SGHRS and CDR2 YFSETQ. V lost 5 bases to trimming and J lost 6 bases, with 18 bases between them. This CDR3 contains 14 residues. The CDR3 bases are TGCGCCAGCAGTAAACAGGAGATAGTTGGCGAGCAGTACTTC. This codes for CASSKQEIVGEQYF.

This clonotype was seen at least ten times. This chain links TRBV2 with TRBJ2-5; the D gene is possibly TRBD2 (7 bases). The germline V gene has CDR1 SNHLY and CDR2 FYNNEI. The length of the CDR3 is 15 residues. Trimming took off 1 base at V and 5 bases at J, with 14 bases between the two ends. CDR3 bases: TGTGCCAGCAGTGAAGAAAGGGGGGGGATGGAGACCCAGTACTTC. Translating gives CASSEERGGMETQYF. The full variable domain, rest sourced from reference TRBV2 and TRBJ2-5, is EPEVTQTPSHQVTQMGQEVILRCVPISNHLYFYWYRQILGQKVEFLVSFYNNEISEKSEIFDDQFSVERPDGSNFTLKIRSTKLEDSAMYFCASSEERGGMETQYFGPGTRLLVL.